This TCR beta chain was captured by sequencing in a study of T cell responses to AZD1222 COVID-19 vaccine. CDR3 length equals 13 residues. Per the germline V gene, CDR1 is SGHKS and CDR2 is YYEKEE (reference sequence). The ends were cut back, 5 bases at V and 3 bases at J, with 12 bases in the middle. General study points: Unmutated regions of variants are reportedly targeted by nearly half of spike-specific TCRs. Among the donors, most were white British and more were female, and clonal diversity was possibly underestimated.

TCRdb's copy holds only in-frame clones and misses some; the assay was immunoSEQ multiplex PCR. The table includes 150,000 to 200,000 clones, approximately 94% detected once. Of note for this clone: Its antigen is not known.

This TCR derives from an adult in good health. The input for sequencing was peripheral blood, taken on day 0 of AZD1222 vaccination. The V gene is TRBV5-5, the J gene TRBJ2-7, with D possibly called TRBD1 or TRBD2 (5 bases each). The CDR3 sequence: CASSPRGLYEQYF. The CDR3 DNA is TGTGCCAGCAGTCCCCGGGGCCTCTACGAGCAGTACTTC.